The 13 T cell receptor beta chains reported below all come from one sample, sequenced in a study of T cell repertoires in cytomegalovirus infection. One entry per CDR3 protein results from TCRdb running MiXCR on the reads. The profile shows 400,000 or so distinct CDR3 sequences, approximately 31% of them singletons. Specimen: PBMCs. These receptors all come from a human donor in good health (CMV status not recorded). Some clones in this sample may be carry-over from other donors' samples.

This clonotype was counted between two and nine times. This sequence joins TRBV9 and TRBJ1-4; D possibly corresponds to TRBD1 (5 bases). Trimming pared 5 bases from V and 2 bases from J, leaving 19 bases between. Germline V CDR1 and CDR2: SGDLS, YYNGEE. CDR3 length: 17 amino acids. As DNA, the CDR3 is TGTGCCAGCAGTCCGGGACGACAAACGGGGACTAATGAAAAACTGTTTTTT. Translating it yields CASSPGRQTGTNEKLFF.

At least ten counts were recorded for this clonotype. CDR3 in amino acids: CASSPQGVGETQYF. CDR3 coding DNA: TGTGCCAGCAGCCCCCAAGGAGTAGGAGAGACCCAGTACTTC. The chain couples TRBV7-9 to TRBJ2-5; no clear D gene. The CDR3 runs 14 residues. Deletions cut 5 bases from V and 4 bases from J, with 14 bases between. CDR1 and CDR2 (germline): SEHNR, FQNEAQ (reference sequence).

This clonotype appeared many times. The V and J genes are TRBV30 and TRBJ2-5; 10 bases are a match to TRBD1. The germline V gene has CDR1 GTSNPN and CDR2 SVGIG (reference sequence). V shed 1 base, J shed 3 bases, and the junction held 2 bases outside the gene matches. The CDR3 has 14 amino acids. The CDR3 spells CAWSEGQGEETQYF. The CDR3 nucleotides are TGTGCCTGGAGTGAAGGACAGGGGGAAGAGACCCAGTACTTC. The complete variable domain, with remaining parts taken from reference TRBV30 and TRBJ2-5, reads SQTIHQWPATLVQPVGSPLSLECTVEGTSNPNLYWYRQAAGRGLQLLFYSVGIGQISSEVPQNLSASRPQDRQFILSSKKLLLSDSGFYLCAWSEGQGEETQYFGPGTRLLVL.

This chain connects TRBV11-2 to TRBJ2-4, with D uncertain. The length of the CDR3 is 21 residues. Germline V gene data show CDR1 as SGHAT and CDR2 as FQNNGV. Trimming cost V 0 bases and J 2 bases, with 26 bases left between them. The CDR3 DNA sequence: TGTGCCAGCAGCTTAGAGGTCGCAGAGCGTGGTGGGTCTGGGTCCAAAAACATTCAGTACTTC. Translation: CASSLEVAERGGSGSKNIQYF.

This rearrangement joins TRBV7-2 to TRBJ2-4; D ambiguous. CDR3 length: 17 residues. The germline V and J ends were trimmed by 11 bases and 0 bases, with 23 bases remaining between them. CDR1 is SGHTA, CDR2 FQGNSA, per germline. CDR3 residues: CAWSSTPGKLAKNIQYF. CDR3 bases: TGTGCCTGGAGCTCAACCCCAGGCAAGCTAGCCAAAAACATTCAGTACTTC.

V and J are TRBV11-2 and TRBJ2-7; D may be TRBD1 or TRBD2 (5 bases each). The CDR3 spans 16 residues. Trimming took off 5 bases at V and 1 base at J, with 18 bases between the two ends. From germline, CDR1 is SGHAT and CDR2 FQNNGV. CDR3 nucleotide sequence: TGTGCCAGCAGCCGACCGGGGCCGATGTTTTCCTACGAGCAGTACTTC. Its translation is CASSRPGPMFSYEQYF.

Turning to this clonotype: Compared with germline, one end of the junction differs, possibly owing to a read error. Written as DNA, the CDR3 is TGTGCCAGCAGCCACCCCGGACAAGTGTACGAGCAGTACTTC. It codes for CASSHPGQVYEQYF. This chain uses TRBV4-1 with TRBJ2-7; D perhaps matches TRBD1 (5 bases). Germline assignment: CDR1 MGHRA and CDR2 YSYEKL. CDR3 length equals 14 residues.

This clonotype has a handful of counts. This chain uses TRBV29-1 with TRBJ2-2, with D tentatively TRBD2 (5 bases). The V gene's germline CDR1 is SQVTM and CDR2 ANQGSEA. The CDR3 runs to 15 residues. The V gene lost 2 bases and the J gene lost 5 bases, with 15 bases spanning the gap. CDR3 DNA: TGCAGCGTTGAATGGCGGCCGGGGTTGACCGGGGAGCTGTTTTTT. Its translation is CSVEWRPGLTGELFF.

This chain uses TRBV11-2 with TRBJ1-1, with a weak D call TRBD1 (6 bases). Trimming cost V 5 bases and J 5 bases, with 9 bases left between them. Germline CDR1 is SGHAT and CDR2 is FQNNGV. The CDR3 sequence is 12 residues long. CDR3 nucleotide sequence: TGTGCCAGCAGCGTACAGGGAACTGAAGCTTTCTTT. Translation gives CASSVQGTEAFF. Full variable domain (missing parts from reference TRBV11-2 and TRBJ1-1): EAGVAQSPRYKIIEKRQSVAFWCNPISGHATLYWYQQILGQGPKLLIQFQNNGVVDDSQLPKDRFSAERLKGVDSTLKIQPAKLEDSAVYLCASSVQGTEAFFGQGTRLTVV.

The rearrangement uses TRBV10-2 and TRBJ2-7; the match to TRBD1 covers 9 bases. This CDR3 has 11 amino acids. Germline CDR1 is WSHSY and CDR2 is SAAADI. The CDR3 DNA reads as TGCGCTACCGACAGGGGGGACGAGCAGTACTTC. Protein: CATDRGDEQYF.

This clonotype showed up many times. The rearrangement joins TRBV7-2 to TRBJ1-1, with D hard to call. V lost 1 base, J lost 4 bases, and 13 bases lay in between. Per germline, CDR1 SGHTA and CDR2 FQGNSA. The CDR3 extends over 15 amino acids. The CDR3 DNA reads TGTGCCAGCAGCTTAGGGGGAGGATCTCGCACTGAAGCTTTCTTT. Its translation is CASSLGGGSRTEAFF.

This clonotype was detected once. This chain connects TRBV6-5 to TRBJ1-5; TRBD1 agrees at 7 bases. CDR1 and CDR2 (germline): MNHEY, SVGAGI. Trimming took 3 bases from V and 10 from J; bases not matched to a gene: 6. This CDR3 spans 13 amino acids. The CDR3 DNA sequence: TGTGCCAGCAGTTATAGGGGGCAAGGTCCCCAGCATTTT. Protein sequence: CASSYRGQGPQHF.

The J gene is TRBJ2-1, the V gene TRBV27, with TRBD2 identical over 8 bases. Per the germline V gene, CDR1 is MNHEY and CDR2 is SMNVEV (reference sequence). V was clipped by 6 bases and J by 7 bases; unmatched bases: 17. The CDR3 runs 17 residues. The CDR3 region has the DNA TGTGCCAGCAGCCCTTCAGGTTCGGGGGGGCCGATAAATGAGCAGTTCTTC. It is translated as CASSPSGSGGPINEQFF.